The T cell receptor (beta chain) under discussion was sequenced for a study of regulatory T cells in long-lasting Graves disease. In this sample, this clonotype turned up many times. Sample time point: newly diagnosed GD, antithyroid drugs for less than 3 months. Isolated PBMC RNA provided the starting material for the TCR library. iRepertoire HTBI primers and Arm-PCR of CDR3 regions built TCR beta libraries. TCRdb re-called the multiplex PCR reads with MiXCR, one entry per CDR3 protein. This sample has approximately 250,000 distinct CDR3 sequences, with roughly 18% found just once. With 4 bases clipped from V and 14 bases from J, the junction kept 14 bases outside the gene matches. This CDR3 has 15 amino acids. Germline CDR1 SEHNR, CDR2 FQNEAQ (reference sequence).

This specimen was peripheral blood mononuclear cells (PBMCs), taken at new diagnosis, from a patient treated with antithyroid drugs. This receptor was obtained from a female donor with Graves disease. The rearrangement uses TRBV7-9 and TRBJ1-1, with TRBD1 matching 12 bases. CDR3 coding DNA: TGTGCCAGCAGCTATACCGGGACAGGGGGCGCAGGGTGGTTCTTT. The encoded protein is CASSYTGTGGAGWFF.